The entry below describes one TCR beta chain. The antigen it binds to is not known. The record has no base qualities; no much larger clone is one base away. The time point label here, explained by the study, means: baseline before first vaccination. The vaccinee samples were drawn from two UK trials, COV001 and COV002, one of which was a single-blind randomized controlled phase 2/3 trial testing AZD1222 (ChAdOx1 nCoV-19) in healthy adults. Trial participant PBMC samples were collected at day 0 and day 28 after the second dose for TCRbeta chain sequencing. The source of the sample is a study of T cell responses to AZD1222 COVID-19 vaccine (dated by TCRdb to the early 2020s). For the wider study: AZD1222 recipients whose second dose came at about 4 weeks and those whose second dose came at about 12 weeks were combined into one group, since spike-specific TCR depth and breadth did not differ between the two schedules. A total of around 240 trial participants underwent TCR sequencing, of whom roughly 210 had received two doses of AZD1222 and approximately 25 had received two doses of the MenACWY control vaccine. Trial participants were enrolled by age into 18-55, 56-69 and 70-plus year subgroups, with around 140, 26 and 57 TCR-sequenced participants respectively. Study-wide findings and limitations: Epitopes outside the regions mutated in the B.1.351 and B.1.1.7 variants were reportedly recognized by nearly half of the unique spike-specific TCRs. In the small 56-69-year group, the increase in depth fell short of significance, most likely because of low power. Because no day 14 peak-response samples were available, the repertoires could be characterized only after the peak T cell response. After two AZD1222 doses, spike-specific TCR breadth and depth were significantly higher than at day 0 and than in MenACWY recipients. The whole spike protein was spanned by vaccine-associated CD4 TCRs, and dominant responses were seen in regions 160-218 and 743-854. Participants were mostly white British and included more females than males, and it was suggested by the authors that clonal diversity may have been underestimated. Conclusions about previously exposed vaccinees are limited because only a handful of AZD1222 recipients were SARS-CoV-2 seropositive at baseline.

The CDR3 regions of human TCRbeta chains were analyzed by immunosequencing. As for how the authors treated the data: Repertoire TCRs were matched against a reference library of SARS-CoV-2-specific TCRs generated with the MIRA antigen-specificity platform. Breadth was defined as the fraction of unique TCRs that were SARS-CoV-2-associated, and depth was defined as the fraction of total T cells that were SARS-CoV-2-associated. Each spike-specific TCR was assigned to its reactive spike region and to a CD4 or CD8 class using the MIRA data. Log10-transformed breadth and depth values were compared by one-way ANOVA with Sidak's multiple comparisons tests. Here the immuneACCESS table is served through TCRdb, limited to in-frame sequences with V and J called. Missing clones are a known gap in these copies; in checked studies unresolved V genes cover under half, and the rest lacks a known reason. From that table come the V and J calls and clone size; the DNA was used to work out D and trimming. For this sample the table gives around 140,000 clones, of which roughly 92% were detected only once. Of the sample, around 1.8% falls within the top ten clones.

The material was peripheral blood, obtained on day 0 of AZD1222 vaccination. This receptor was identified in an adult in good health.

Here the CDR3 is given as CASSFGTGGVEQYF. In nucleotide form, the sequence is TGCGCCAGCAGCTTCGGGACAGGGGGAGTCGAGCAGTACTTC. The chain is assembled from TRBV5-1 and TRBJ2-7; TRBD1 matches 11 bases in the middle. Including cysteine and phenylalanine, the CDR3 has 14 amino acids. The retained sequence is limited to the CDR3, 42 bases, with the frame set at the first base. Trimmed from V: 2 bases; trimmed from J: 6 bases; junction bases lacking a gene match: 4. From the germline V gene, CDR1 is SGHRS and CDR2 is YFSETQ.